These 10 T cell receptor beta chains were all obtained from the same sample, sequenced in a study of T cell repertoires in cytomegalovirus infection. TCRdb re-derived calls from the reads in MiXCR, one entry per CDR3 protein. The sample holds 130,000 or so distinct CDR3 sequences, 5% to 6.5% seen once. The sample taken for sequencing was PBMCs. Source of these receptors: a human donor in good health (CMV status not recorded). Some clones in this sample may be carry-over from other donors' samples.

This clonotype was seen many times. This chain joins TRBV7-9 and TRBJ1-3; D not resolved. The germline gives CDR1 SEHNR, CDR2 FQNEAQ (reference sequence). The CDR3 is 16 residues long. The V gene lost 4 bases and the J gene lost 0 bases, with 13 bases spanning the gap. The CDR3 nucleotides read TGTGCCAGCAGCTCCCCCGGAACGAGCTCTGGAAACACCATATATTTT. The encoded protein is CASSSPGTSSGNTIYF.

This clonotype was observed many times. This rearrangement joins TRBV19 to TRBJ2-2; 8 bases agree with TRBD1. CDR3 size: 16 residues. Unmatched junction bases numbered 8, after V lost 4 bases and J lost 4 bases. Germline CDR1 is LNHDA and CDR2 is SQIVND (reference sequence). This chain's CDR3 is CASSTPGTGLTGELFF. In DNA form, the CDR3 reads TGTGCCAGTAGTACGCCCGGGACAGGCCTCACCGGGGAGCTGTTTTTT.

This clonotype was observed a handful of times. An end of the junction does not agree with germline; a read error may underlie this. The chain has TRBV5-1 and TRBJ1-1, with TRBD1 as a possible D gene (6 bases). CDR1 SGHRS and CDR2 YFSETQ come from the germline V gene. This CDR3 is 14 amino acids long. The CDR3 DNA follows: TGTGCCAGCAGCCAGGGGACGTCTGGGACTGAAGCTTTCTTT. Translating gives CASSQGTSGTEAFF.

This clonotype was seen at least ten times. The CDR3 nucleotides are TGTGCCAGCAGCCAAGACGGGACAGAAAATTCACCCCTCCACTTT. This encodes CASSQDGTENSPLHF. The chain carries TRBV4-2 and TRBJ1-6; TRBD1 aligns across 7 bases. Germline CDR1 is LGHNA and CDR2 is YNFKEQ. There are 15 residues in the CDR3. The V segment lost 0 bases and the J segment 7 bases; nucleotides outside the gene matches: 3.

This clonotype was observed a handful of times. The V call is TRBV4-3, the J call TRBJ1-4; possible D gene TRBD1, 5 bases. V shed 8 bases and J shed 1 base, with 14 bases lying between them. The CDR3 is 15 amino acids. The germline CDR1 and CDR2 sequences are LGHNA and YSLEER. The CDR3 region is CASRRGGETNEKLFF. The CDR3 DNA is TGCGCCAGCCGCCGTGGGGGGGAAACTAATGAAAAACTGTTTTTT.

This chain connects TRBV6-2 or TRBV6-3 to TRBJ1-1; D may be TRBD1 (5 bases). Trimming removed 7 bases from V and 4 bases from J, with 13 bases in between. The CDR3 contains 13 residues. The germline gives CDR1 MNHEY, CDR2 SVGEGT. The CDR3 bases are TGTGCCAGCAACCGTGGGGGAGGCACTGAAGCTTTCTTT. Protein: CASNRGGGTEAFF.

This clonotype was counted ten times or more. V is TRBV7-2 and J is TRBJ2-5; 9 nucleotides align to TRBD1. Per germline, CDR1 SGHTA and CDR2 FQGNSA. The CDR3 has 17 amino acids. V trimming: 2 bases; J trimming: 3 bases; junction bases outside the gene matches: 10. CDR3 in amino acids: CASSLRGNTGGEETQYF. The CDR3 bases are TGTGCCAGCAGCTTAAGGGGCAACACAGGGGGCGAAGAGACCCAGTACTTC.

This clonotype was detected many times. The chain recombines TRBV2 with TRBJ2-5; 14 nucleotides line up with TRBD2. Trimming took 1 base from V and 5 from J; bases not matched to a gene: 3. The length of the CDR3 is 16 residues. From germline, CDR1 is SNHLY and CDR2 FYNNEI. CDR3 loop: CASSEGLAGGPETQYF. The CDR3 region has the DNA TGTGCCAGCAGTGAAGGACTAGCGGGGGGGCCGGAGACCCAGTACTTC.

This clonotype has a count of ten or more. The CDR3 sequence: CASSQDLGPHNEQFF. CDR3 bases: TGTGCCAGCAGCCAAGATCTCGGCCCTCACAATGAGCAGTTCTTC. This chain links TRBV3-1 with TRBJ2-1; D unclear. Trimming shortened V by 0 bases and J by 5 bases, and 11 bases separated the two germline ends. CDR1 is LGHDT and CDR2 is YNNKEL in the germline V gene (reference sequence). The CDR3 covers 15 residues.

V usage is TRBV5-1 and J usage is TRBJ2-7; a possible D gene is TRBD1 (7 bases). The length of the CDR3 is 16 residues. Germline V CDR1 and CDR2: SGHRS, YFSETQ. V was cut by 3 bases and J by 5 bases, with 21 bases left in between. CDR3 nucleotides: TGCGCCAGCAGCTCGCCCGACAGGGTAGGAGGGAACGAGCAGTACTTC. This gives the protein CASSSPDRVGGNEQYF.